A single sample gave rise to the 2 T cell receptor beta chains below, sequenced in a study of blood T cells in healthy people across ages. For the second PCR, which ran for roughly 6 to 12 cycles, a sample-barcoded 5' primer and a J-beta primer mix were used. MiXCR, run by TCRdb on the 5' RACE reads, gives a single entry per CDR3 protein. Of about 1.6 million distinct CDR3 sequences listed, 30% to 35% are singletons. Sequencing was done on a sample of blood. These receptor sequences come from a woman aged 25 to 39 in good health.

CDR3 DNA sequence: TGTGCCAGCGTGACGGGACCGGGACAGGGTTATGGCTACACCTTC. Residues: CASVTGPGQGYGYTF. The genes are TRBV6-5 and TRBJ1-2; 9 nucleotides match TRBD1. V dropped 8 bases and J dropped 5; count of bases not matched to a gene: 12. CDR1 is MNHEY, CDR2 SVGAGI, per germline. The CDR3 has 15 residues.

The chain couples TRBV6-2 or TRBV6-3 to TRBJ2-1; the match to TRBD2 covers 15 bases. The CDR3 spans 16 residues. The germline gives CDR1 MNHEY, CDR2 SVGEGT. Germline trimming cut 8 bases from V and 10 bases from J; bases unmatched to any gene: 12. In DNA, the CDR3 is TGTGCCAGCGGACTAGCGGGAGGGCTGTCTGGGGAGGAGCAGTTCTTC. It specifies CASGLAGGLSGEEQFF.